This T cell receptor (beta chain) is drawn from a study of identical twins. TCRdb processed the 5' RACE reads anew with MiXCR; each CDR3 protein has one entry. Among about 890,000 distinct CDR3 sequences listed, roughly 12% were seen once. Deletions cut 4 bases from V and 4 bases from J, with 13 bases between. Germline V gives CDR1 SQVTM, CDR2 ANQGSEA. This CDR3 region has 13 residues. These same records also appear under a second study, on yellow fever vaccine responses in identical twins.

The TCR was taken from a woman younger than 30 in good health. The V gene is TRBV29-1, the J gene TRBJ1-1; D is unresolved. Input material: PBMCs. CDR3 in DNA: TGCAGCGTTGGGGTCCCCATGGGCACTGAAGCTTTCTTT. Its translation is CSVGVPMGTEAFF.